Detailed here is one T cell receptor (beta chain). What it binds is not known. All patients' tumors stained robustly positive for Merkel cell polyomavirus Large T antigen by immunohistochemistry. The germline CDR1 and CDR2 sequences are LGHNA and YSLEER. This CDR3 region has 13 residues. Between the trimmed V and J ends, which lost 3 bases and 3 bases, there was a span of 6 bases. Sequencing was performed with immunoSEQ multiplex PCR; in TCRdb, only in-frame clones are kept and a portion is missing. The data hold 26,000 or so clones, with roughly nine tenths observed a single time. This sample was included in a study of tumor-infiltrating T cells and Merkel cell polyomavirus. Study-wide context: The study examined CD8+ T cells specific for the Merkel cell polyomavirus KLL epitope. General study findings and limits: Largely private KLL-specific TRB repertoires had one clonotype shared by two patients.

This receptor was identified in a man aged 50 to 60 with Merkel cell carcinoma. The chain recombines TRBV4-3 with TRBJ2-1, with D perhaps TRBD1 (6 bases). Material: lymph node tissue. The DNA for the CDR3 is TGCGCCAGCAGCCAGACAGGCTACAATGAGCAGTTCTTC. This gives the protein CASSQTGYNEQFF.